These 5 T cell receptor beta chains originate from one sample sequenced in a study of T cells in Graves' hyperthyroidism and ophthalmopathy. TCR beta CDR3 sequences were amplified from RNA transcripts. Carried out on the TCR CDR3, a first-round RT-PCR used the HTBI primer set. One entry per CDR3 protein results from TCRdb running MiXCR on the multiplex PCR reads. The sample carries fewer than 450,000 distinct CDR3 sequences, over 12% recorded once. Sequenced: blood. The receptors originated from a man aged 50 to 60 with Graves' ophthalmopathy.

This clonotype was detected ten times or more. This chain connects TRBV27 to TRBJ2-7, with D maybe TRBD2 (6 bases). Trimming took 3 bases from V and 4 from J, leaving 13 bases between them. CDR3 size: 14 residues. The germline V gene encodes CDR1 MNHEY and CDR2 SMNVEV (reference sequence). The chain's CDR3 is CASSFRRENYEQYF. In nucleotides, the CDR3 is TGTGCCAGCAGTTTCAGACGGGAGAATTACGAGCAGTACTTC.

This clonotype was seen many times. J is TRBJ1-5 and V is TRBV12-3 or TRBV12-4, with 10 bases fitting TRBD1. V dropped 6 bases and J dropped 1; count of bases not matched to a gene: 6. The CDR3 extends over 16 amino acids. CDR3 sequence (DNA): TGTGCCAGCAGACCAGGGACAGGGGTAAGCAATCAGCCCCAGCATTTT. Translation gives CASRPGTGVSNQPQHF.

The table lists this clonotype with many counts. This chain joins TRBV3-1 and TRBJ1-1; D may be TRBD1 (5 bases). Germline values: CDR1 LGHDT, CDR2 YNNKEL (reference sequence). This CDR3 region has 11 residues. Trimming removed 6 bases from V and 8 bases from J, with 10 bases in between. The CDR3 DNA follows: TGTGCCAGCAGTCGACAGTGGGAAGCTTTCTTT. Encoded protein: CASSRQWEAFF.

This clonotype showed up many times. V is TRBV27 and J is TRBJ2-6; 8 bases line up with TRBD1. Germline-derived CDR1 and CDR2 are MNHEY and SMNVEV (reference sequence). The CDR3 extends over 16 amino acids. V lost 7 bases, J lost 0 bases, and 5 bases stayed unmatched. CDR3 in amino acids: CASTRTGISGANVLTF. For the CDR3, the DNA is TGTGCCAGCACCCGGACAGGGATCTCTGGGGCCAACGTCCTGACTTTC.

This clonotype was picked up many times. V is TRBV7-9 and J is TRBJ2-7, with D possibly being TRBD1 or TRBD2 (6 bases each). From germline, CDR1 is SEHNR and CDR2 FQNEAQ (reference sequence). Trimming cost V 5 bases and J 6 bases, with 14 bases left between them. CDR3 length: 13 residues. The CDR3 here is CASSLRTAGEQYF. CDR3 DNA: TGTGCCAGCAGCCTACGGACAGCGGGCGAGCAGTACTTC.